This is a list of T cell receptor beta chains from one sample in a study of pediatric ulcerative colitis. The data were produced by immunoSEQ multiplex PCR, yet TCRdb's version contains in-frame clones alone and is incomplete. The top ten hold roughly 8.6% of the sample, which has approximately 37,000 clones, about 81% seen once. Sequenced material: gut tissue. All receptors derive from a boy aged 5-17 years with severe ulcerative colitis. Both conserved end residues are trimmed from each CDR3.

TRBV11-2,ASSLAPRGLTGRETQY
TRBV28,ASNNDGGPDEAF
TRBV9,ASSVEGSGYGYT
TRBV7-6,ASSLGRGSGAF
TRBV11-3,ASSRGQSSYEQY
TRBV2,ASGWRETQY
TRBV27,ASSLWGGEQY
TRBV5-6,ASSPRQLSYEQY
TRBV7-4,ASSLVVSDGDIFHQPQH
TRBV7-6,ASSPLGDTQY
TRBV7-3,ASSWTGGDTGELF
TRBV7-8,ASSPGAGGTYNEQF
TRBV28,ASVPFQDNQPQH
TRBV6-1,ASSERPGSVGGYT
TRBV20-1,SAGGYNEQF
TRBV7-7,ASSLGRTGDTQY
TRBV28,ASSFLVGRMNTGELF
TRBV5-6,ASSLEMGEVTDTQY
TRBV2,ASSEPGGNYGYT
TRBV6-5,ASSLQGANGELF
TRBV28,ASSLGKYEQY
TRBV6-5,ASSLDRGQRNYGYT
TRBV4-1,ASSQVAAGGLRTDTQY
TRBV5-6,ASSSQWGVSTDTQY
TRBV7-8,ASSPRDSSYGYT
TRBV2,ASHRVTEEETQY
TRBV9,ASSVVLAGVSYEQY
TRBV2,ASSAPGPTGVRNTEAF
TRBV11-2,ASSRSLFEQY
TRBV27,ASSRQGRTYEQY
TRBV7-9,ASSLGPSPDTQY
TRBV7-9,ASSPWDAAGELF
TRBV5-6,ASSFSGAEAF
TRBV29-1,SGGAANTGELF
TRBV21-1,ASSGRDVNTEAF
TRBV18,ASSPGQEILGPEAF
TRBV11-2,ASSLPLGDRGHEQY
TRBV6-5,ASSDPNQPQH
TRBV27,ASSRTGTKSNQPQH